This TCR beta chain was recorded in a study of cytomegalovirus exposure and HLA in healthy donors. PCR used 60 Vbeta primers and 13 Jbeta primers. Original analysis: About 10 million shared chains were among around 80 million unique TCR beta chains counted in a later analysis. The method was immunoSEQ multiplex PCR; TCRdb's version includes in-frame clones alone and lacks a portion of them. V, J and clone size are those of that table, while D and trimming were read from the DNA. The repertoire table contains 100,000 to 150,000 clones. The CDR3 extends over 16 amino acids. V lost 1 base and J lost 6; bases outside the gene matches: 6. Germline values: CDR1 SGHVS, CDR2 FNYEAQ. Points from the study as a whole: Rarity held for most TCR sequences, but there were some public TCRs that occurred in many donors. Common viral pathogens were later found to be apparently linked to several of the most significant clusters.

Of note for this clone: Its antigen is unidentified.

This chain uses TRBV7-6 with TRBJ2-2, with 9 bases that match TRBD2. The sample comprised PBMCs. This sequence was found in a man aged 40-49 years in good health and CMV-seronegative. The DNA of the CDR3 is TGTGCCAGCAGCTTAGAAGCGGGAGGCTCCCCCGGGGAGCTGTTTTTT. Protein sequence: CASSLEAGGSPGELFF.